These 9 T cell receptor beta chains came from one sample sequenced in a study of CD8 T cells in ankylosing spondylitis. TCRdb called the 5' RACE reads again in MiXCR, with one record for every CDR3 protein. The sample lists about 42,000 distinct CDR3 sequences; 4% were seen once. Source material: blood, either unsorted or a sorted T cell fraction (not recorded which). Receptors were obtained from a female donor with ankylosing spondylitis or in good health (not recorded which).

Concerning this clonotype itself: Possible read error: a much larger clone is one base away. The V gene is TRBV9, the J gene TRBJ2-5; 7 bases match TRBD1. The CDR3 consists of 14 residues. Trimming at V came to 3 bases and at J to 3 bases, leaving 5 bases not matched to a gene. Germline V gene data show CDR1 as SGDLS and CDR2 as YYNGEE. CDR3 loop: CASSATGRKETQYF. The CDR3 DNA reads TGTGCCAGCAGCGCGACAGGGCGTAAAGAGACCCAGTACTTC.

This chain connects TRBV9 to TRBJ2-7; weak D call: TRBD2 (6 bases). With 0 bases removed from V and 4 bases from J, the gap between germline ends came to 14 bases. The CDR3 covers 15 residues. The germline CDR1 and CDR2 sequences are SGDLS and YYNGEE. The CDR3 coding sequence is TGTGCCAGCAGCGTAGCCGGGACTTTAGGGTACGAGCAGTACTTC. It specifies CASSVAGTLGYEQYF.

This clonotype occurred many times. This chain joins TRBV9 and TRBJ2-1; D is undetermined. This CDR3 comprises 14 residues. The V gene's germline CDR1 is SGDLS and CDR2 YYNGEE. Trimming cost V 3 bases and J 8 bases, with 15 bases left between them. Written as DNA, the CDR3 is TGTGCCAGCAGCGACAACACTGTGTCGGATGAGCAGTTCTTC. It encodes CASSDNTVSDEQFF.

This clonotype was counted ten times or more. The CDR3 region has the DNA TGTGCCAGCAGCGTAGATGACGTCGTGAACACTGAAGCTTTCTTT. Translated, it gives CASSVDDVVNTEAFF. The rearrangement joins TRBV9 to TRBJ1-1; unclear D gene. V was cut by 0 bases and J by 0 bases, with 9 bases left in between. Per the germline V gene, CDR1 is SGDLS and CDR2 is YYNGEE. This CDR3 contains 15 residues.

This clonotype appeared many times. The chain combines TRBV9 with TRBJ2-1, with TRBD1 as a possible D gene (6 bases). V lost 2 bases to trimming and J lost 7 bases, with 13 bases between them. Germline V lookup: CDR1 SGDLS, CDR2 YYNGEE. This CDR3 is built from 14 residues. CDR3 sequence reads: CASSVTGFRNEQFF. The CDR3 DNA is TGTGCCAGCAGCGTTACAGGGTTTAGGAATGAGCAGTTCTTC. The variable domain in full, completed from reference TRBV9 and TRBJ2-1, reads DSGVTQTPKHLITATGQRVTLRCSPRSGDLSVYWYQQSLDQGLQFLIQYYNGEERAKGNILERFSAQQFPDLHSELNLSSLELGDSALYFCASSVTGFRNEQFFGPGTRLTVL.

There are many counts of this clonotype. The V and J genes are TRBV9 and TRBJ2-3; 9 bases map to TRBD2. The trim removed 1 base at V and 1 base at J, leaving 7 bases unmatched. Per germline, CDR1 SGDLS and CDR2 YYNGEE. The CDR3 loop spans 17 amino acids. The CDR3 sequence: CASSVRGGGVGTDTQYF. The CDR3 DNA is TGTGCCAGCAGCGTACGAGGCGGGGGGGTGGGCACAGATACGCAGTATTTT.

This clonotype was counted ten times or more. The chain uses TRBV9 and TRBJ2-3, with D tentatively TRBD2 (6 bases). CDR1 is SGDLS, CDR2 YYNGEE, per germline. V was trimmed by 4 bases and J by 1 base, leaving 10 bases between them. CDR3 length: 14 amino acids. The CDR3 loop is CASSQGLGTDTQYF. The CDR3 DNA sequence: TGTGCCAGCAGCCAGGGACTTGGCACAGATACGCAGTATTTT.

This clonotype was observed at least ten times. This rearrangement joins TRBV9 to TRBJ2-1, with TRBD2 matching 9 bases. The V segment lost 4 bases and the J segment 5 bases; nucleotides outside the gene matches: 13. Germline V gives CDR1 SGDLS, CDR2 YYNGEE. This CDR3 contains 17 residues. The CDR3 DNA is TGTGCCAGCAGCCCTCCCCGTGGCAAGCGGGGGGACAATGAGCAGTTCTTC. Its protein is CASSPPRGKRGDNEQFF.

This clonotype was counted ten times or more. V is TRBV9 and J is TRBJ2-5; the match to TRBD2 covers 9 bases. The V and J ends lost 4 bases and 5 bases, in that order; junction bases with no gene match: 3. The CDR3 contains 13 residues. Germline V gene data show CDR1 as SGDLS and CDR2 as YYNGEE. DNA of the CDR3: TGTGCCAGCAGCCCGCGGGGGGGGGAGACCCAGTACTTC. It encodes CASSPRGGETQYF.